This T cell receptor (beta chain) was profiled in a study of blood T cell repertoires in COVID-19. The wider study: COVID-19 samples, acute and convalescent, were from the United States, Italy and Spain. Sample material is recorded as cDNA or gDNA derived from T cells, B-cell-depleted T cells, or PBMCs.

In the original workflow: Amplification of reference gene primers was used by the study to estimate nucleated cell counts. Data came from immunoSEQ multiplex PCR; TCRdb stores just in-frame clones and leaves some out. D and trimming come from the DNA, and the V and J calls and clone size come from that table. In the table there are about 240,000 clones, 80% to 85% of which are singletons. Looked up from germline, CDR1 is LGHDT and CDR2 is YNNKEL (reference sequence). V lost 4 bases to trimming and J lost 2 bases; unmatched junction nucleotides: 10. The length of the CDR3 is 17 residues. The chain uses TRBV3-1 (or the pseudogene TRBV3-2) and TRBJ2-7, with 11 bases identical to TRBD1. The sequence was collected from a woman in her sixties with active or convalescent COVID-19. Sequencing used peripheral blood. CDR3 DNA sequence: TGTGCCAGCAGCCGGAGAAACCGGGACAGGGGGGCCTACGAGCAGTACTTC. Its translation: CASSRRNRDRGAYEQYF.